This T cell receptor beta chain was sequenced for a study of radiotherapy plus CTLA-4 blockade in lung cancer. Measured with immunoSEQ multiplex PCR; TCRdb has only the in-frame clones, and not every one. The data contain about 90,000 clones, roughly 78% of them singletons. Germline CDR1 reads MNHEY; CDR2 reads SVGAGI. CDR3 size: 14 residues. With V trimmed by 6 bases and J by 7 bases, 10 bases remained unmatched. V and J are TRBV6-5 and TRBJ1-2, with TRBD1 matching over 8 bases. The sequence came from a human donor with non-small cell lung cancer that progressed on radiotherapy plus ipilimumab. Here the sequenced sample was peripheral blood, taken from a patient treated with radiotherapy plus ipilimumab. The CDR3 bases are TGTGCCAGCAGCTTGCCAGGACAGGGAGGTGGCTACACCTTC. Translating it yields CASSLPGQGGGYTF.